Listed below are T cell receptor beta chains from one sample, sequenced in a study of blood T cell repertoires in COVID-19. The assay was immunoSEQ multiplex PCR, and TCRdb's table has in-frame clones only and misses some. The sample contains approximately 670,000 clones, about 90% of which appear only once. What was sequenced was peripheral blood. The receptors derive from a woman aged 18 to 35 with acute or convalescent COVID-19. The CDR3 runs from the conserved cysteine through the conserved F or W. The order of the fields is clone size, J gene, D gene, V gene, CDR3 DNA, CDR3 protein. The D gene is left open where the match is weak. Expanded clones get a size class; other rows say once, few or many, or leave the size out.

NA	TRBJ1-1	NA	TRBV20-1	TGCAGTGCTGGACAGCTCACTGAAGCTTTCTTT	CSAGQLTEAFF
NA	TRBJ1-6	NA	TRBV5-6	TGTGCCAGCAGACACAGGGCGAAGAATTCACCCCTCCACTTT	CASRHRAKNSPLHF
NA	TRBJ2-5	TRBD1	TRBV4-1	TGCGCCAGCAGCCAAGCGCCGGGACAGTCAGAGACCCAGTACTTC	CASSQAPGQSETQYF
NA	TRBJ1-3	NA	TRBV27	TGTGCCAGCAGTTTACGGGAGTCTGGAAACACCATATATTTT	CASSLRESGNTIYF
NA	TRBJ2-7	TRBD1	TRBV18	TGTGCCAGCTCAGACAGGGGGGCTTACGAGCAGTACTTC	CASSDRGAYEQYF
NA	TRBJ1-1	NA	TRBV7-3	TGTGCCAGCAGCTTATTCGGGGGCACTGAAGCTTTCTTT	CASSLFGGTEAFF
NA	TRBJ1-2	TRBD1	TRBV30	TGTGCCTGGAGTGTAAACAGGGGAGCTGCTAACTATGGCTACACCTTC	CAWSVNRGAANYGYTF
few	TRBJ2-7	NA	TRBV19	TGTGCCAGTAGTATCGGGGTCGAGCAGTACTTC	CASSIGVEQYF
NA	TRBJ2-7	TRBD2	TRBV7-3	TGTGCCAGCAGCCCCAGCGGGGCAAGCTCCTACGAGCAGTACTTC	CASSPSGASSYEQYF
once	TRBJ1-2	TRBD1	TRBV3-1/TRBV3-2	TGTGCCAGCAGCCAGTTAGGACAGGTAAACACCTTC	CASSQLGQVNTF
NA	TRBJ2-3	TRBD2	TRBV6-4	TGTGCCAGCAGTGACTCGGGAGCGGGGGGCTCAGATACGCAGTATTTT	CASSDSGAGGSDTQYF
NA	TRBJ1-5	TRBD1	TRBV7-8	TGTGCCAGCAGCTCAGGACAGGGCAATCAGCCCCAGCATTTT	CASSSGQGNQPQHF
NA	TRBJ2-7	TRBD2	TRBV3-1/TRBV3-2	TGTGCCAGCAGCCAAGGTCGTCCTAGCGGGGGGGCCCCCTACGAGCAGTACTTC	CASSQGRPSGGAPYEQYF
NA	TRBJ1-1	TRBD1	TRBV4-3	TGCGCCAGCAGCCAAGGGGGACAGGGGGATACTGAAGCTTTCTTT	CASSQGGQGDTEAFF
NA	TRBJ1-1	NA	TRBV19	TGTGCCAGTAGGTATACCCCAGTGGGCAGGATGAACACTGAAGCTTTCTTT	CASRYTPVGRMNTEAFF
NA	TRBJ2-7	NA	TRBV14	TGTGCCAGCAGCCAAGAGCCTGCAAACCGGGGGACCTACTCCTACGAGCAGTACTTC	CASSQEPANRGTYSYEQYF
NA	TRBJ2-3	NA	TRBV6-1	TGTGCCAGCAGTGAACGGAGACAGGGTGGAGGGACAGATACGCAGTATTTT	CASSERRQGGGTDTQYF
NA	TRBJ2-3	TRBD1	TRBV5-6	TGTGCCAGCAGCCCGAGGAGGGGGACAGGGAGCACAGATACACAGTATTTT	CASSPRRGTGSTDTQYF
once	TRBJ1-2	NA	TRBV6-1	TGTGCCAGCAGTGAACGGGGGAATTTTCGAAACTATGGCTACACCTTC	CASSERGNFRNYGYTF
NA	TRBJ1-1	TRBD1	TRBV6-5	TGTGCCAGCAGTTACTCGAACAGGGGGGACACTGAAGCTTTCTTT	CASSYSNRGDTEAFF
NA	TRBJ1-1	NA	TRBV18	TGTGCCAGCTCACCCCGCCAGGGGCTAACTGAAGCTTTCTTT	CASSPRQGLTEAFF
NA	TRBJ2-3	NA	TRBV6-4	TGTGCCAGCAGTGAAACTTCGGCTAGCGGCACAGATACGCAGTATTTT	CASSETSASGTDTQYF
many	TRBJ1-2	NA	TRBV7-3	TGTGCCAGCAGCTTAGGAAGGGGTCCGTATGGCTACACCTTC	CASSLGRGPYGYTF
NA	TRBJ2-7	NA	TRBV30	TGTGCCTGGAGTGTACGGGGGATAACCTACGAGCAGTACTTC	CAWSVRGITYEQYF
once	TRBJ2-3	TRBD2	TRBV18	TGTGCCAGCTCACCTGTCGGGGGGTACACAGATACGCAGTATTTT	CASSPVGGYTDTQYF
once	TRBJ2-7	NA	TRBV4-3	TGCGCCAGCAGCCCGAGGGGGGGGACCTACGAGCAGTACTTC	CASSPRGGTYEQYF
once	TRBJ1-5	NA	TRBV24-1	TGTGCCACCAGTGAACCCGGACGGGGTATAACGCCCCAGCATTTT	CATSEPGRGITPQHF
NA	TRBJ2-6	TRBD1	TRBV5-6	TGTGCCAGCAGGAGGACAGGGGCTGGGGCCAACGTCCTGACTTTC	CASRRTGAGANVLTF
NA	TRBJ1-1	NA	TRBV5-1	TGCGCCAGCAGCGAGGGACTTTCGAACACTGAAGCTTTCTTT	CASSEGLSNTEAFF
NA	TRBJ1-6	TRBD1	TRBV7-9	TGTGCCAGCAGCTTAGCGAGGACAGGGACTAATTCACCCCTCCACTTT	CASSLARTGTNSPLHF
NA	TRBJ1-5	TRBD1	TRBV5-5	TGTGCCAGCAGCCCGAACCGGACAGGGCGCAATCAGCCCCAGCATTTT	CASSPNRTGRNQPQHF
NA	TRBJ2-3	TRBD2	TRBV27	TGTGCCAGCAGTTTACTAGCGGGGGCTAGCACAGATACGCAGTATTTT	CASSLLAGASTDTQYF
NA	TRBJ2-1	TRBD2	TRBV6-2/TRBV6-3	TGTGCCAGCAGTCCGAGACTAGCGGGAGTCTACAATGAGCAGTTCTTC	CASSPRLAGVYNEQFF
once	TRBJ1-3	TRBD1	TRBV6-5	TGTGCCAGCAGTACCCAACAGGGGTCGGACACCATATATTTT	CASSTQQGSDTIYF
NA	TRBJ2-2	NA	TRBV28	TGTGCCAGCAGTTTACCCGGGACTCCGCGTACCGGGGAGCTGTTTTTT	CASSLPGTPRTGELFF
NA	TRBJ2-3	NA	TRBV14	TGTGCCAGCAGCCAAGACTTGCGGACTGACACAGATACGCAGTATTTT	CASSQDLRTDTDTQYF
NA	TRBJ2-3	TRBD2	TRBV4-3	TGCGCCAGCAGCCAAGAGGTCGGTGCGAGCGGGGGTAGCACAGATACGCAGTATTTT	CASSQEVGASGGSTDTQYF
NA	TRBJ1-4	TRBD1	TRBV9	TGTGCCAGCAGCGTAGAGACAGGGTGGGGTGAAAAACTGTTTTTT	CASSVETGWGEKLFF
NA	TRBJ1-2	NA	TRBV2	TGTGCGAGCAGGGAGGATCTCTATGGCTACACCTTC	CASREDLYGYTF
NA	TRBJ2-1	TRBD2	TRBV2	TGTGCCATTCGCCCCCAGCGGGGGGGCCTACCCATTGAGCAGTTCTTC	CAIRPQRGGLPIEQFF
NA	TRBJ1-2	NA	TRBV7-3	TGTGCCAGCAGCTTAACAGGAGGCAGTAACTATGGCTACACCTTC	CASSLTGGSNYGYTF
NA	TRBJ1-1	NA	TRBV5-6	TGTGCCAGCAGCCTGACTCGGGATTTGAACACTGAAGCTTTCTTT	CASSLTRDLNTEAFF
NA	TRBJ2-5	TRBD2	TRBV30	TGTGCCTGGAGTCGCGGGGGGGATCAAGAGACCCAGTACTTC	CAWSRGGDQETQYF
NA	TRBJ1-1	TRBD1	TRBV7-2	TGTGCCAGCAGCTCCATGCAAACAGGGGGCGGCACTGAAGCTTTCTTT	CASSSMQTGGGTEAFF
NA	TRBJ1-3	NA	TRBV30	TGTGCCTGGAGCTGGTCAGGGGCTGGAAACACCATATATTTT	CAWSWSGAGNTIYF
NA	TRBJ2-7	NA	TRBV11-2	TGTGCCAGCACCGAGGGTGGACCCGAGCAGTACTTC	CASTEGGPEQYF
NA	TRBJ2-3	TRBD2	TRBV7-8	TGTGCCAGCAAGGTTCGGCGGGAGAGCACAGATACGCAGTATTTT	CASKVRRESTDTQYF
few	TRBJ1-2	NA	TRBV12-3/TRBV12-4	TGTGCCAGCAGTTTTTTCGGTAATGGCTACACCTTC	CASSFFGNGYTF
NA	TRBJ1-2	NA	TRBV7-2	TGTGCCAGCAGCTTATCCCCGGTCTATGGCTACACCTTC	CASSLSPVYGYTF
once	TRBJ1-1	TRBD1	TRBV5-6	TGTGCCAGCAGCTTGGATGGGACAGTGAACACTGAAGCTTTCTTT	CASSLDGTVNTEAFF